This TCR beta chain stems from a study of vaccination and CD4 T cells after COVID-19. As for the study in general: Stimulation of the cells used overlapping spike peptide pools from SARS-CoV-2 and from the common cold coronaviruses HCoV-NL63, HCoV-OC43 and HCoV-229E.

Regarding the study as a whole: The median SARS-CoV-2-reactive clonotype number increased from about 20 to 38, without statistical significance.

Treatment: roughly 10-day PBMC culture with coronavirus spike peptide pools or control peptides (ViraFEST assay). The unexposed donor provided CD4+ T cells, which were taken before the COVID-19 pandemic (2011-2018). ViraFEST stimulated the growth of antigen-specific T cells using peptide pools and subsequently profiled their TCRs by sequencing. As concerns this clonotype: What it binds is unknown.

The CDR3 has 13 amino acids. V was pared by 5 bases and J by 5 bases, with 9 bases between. Germline CDR1 SGHNT, CDR2 YENEEA. The Oncomine TCR Beta short-read assay generated sequence data from the DNA of cultured CD4+ T cells. Genomic DNA from cultured CD4+ T cells was extracted. TCRdb re-derived calls from the PCR reads in MiXCR, one entry per CDR3 protein. The table has some 10,000 distinct CDR3 sequences, about 35% seen once; the top ten hold 6.5% to 9%. The sample taken for sequencing was CD4+ T cells from blood, cultured in vitro. The chain couples TRBV11-3 to TRBJ2-2; D ambiguous. The sequence was obtained from a human donor in good health. CDR3 sequence reads: CASSPSTTGELFF. In DNA form, the CDR3 reads TGTGCCAGCAGCCCCTCAACTACCGGGGAGCTGTTTTTT.